This passage covers 14 T cell receptor beta chains from one sample sequenced in a study of cytomegalovirus exposure and HLA in healthy donors. With 60 Vbeta and 13 Jbeta primers, the PCR was carried out. Some clones are missing from TCRdb's copy, which holds only in-frame ones; the method was immunoSEQ multiplex PCR. The sample has about 100,000 clones, about 85% seen once; the top ten hold 2% to 2.5%. Sequenced: PBMCs. These TCRs come from a man aged 30 to 45 in good health and CMV-seronegative.

CDR3 coding DNA: TGCACCAGCAGCCACGGGACACCTTGGACTAGCGGGGACGCCTACGAGCAGTACTTC. Translated: CTSSHGTPWTSGDAYEQYF. This chain joins TRBV1 and TRBJ2-7; the table gives TRBD2 as D, unverified against the DNA. TRBV1 counts as a pseudogene. This CDR3 spans 19 amino acids.

The chain joins TRBV18 to TRBJ1-4; D is uncertain. V lost 2 bases to trimming and J lost 2 bases, with 3 bases between them. Germline V gene lookup returns CDR1 KGHSH and CDR2 LQKENI. The CDR3 consists of 13 residues. The CDR3 DNA sequence: TGTGCCAGCTCACCATCGACTAATGAAAAACTGTTTTTT. It specifies CASSPSTNEKLFF.

This chain links TRBV5-1 with TRBJ2-1; the match to TRBD2 covers 12 bases. V was pared by 2 bases and J by 9 bases, with 15 bases of the junction left unmatched. The CDR3 runs 18 residues. Germline assignment: CDR1 SGHRS and CDR2 YFSETQ. The CDR3 reads CASSFRGLAGSPLTEQFF. The DNA for the CDR3 is TGCGCCAGCAGCTTTCGCGGACTAGCGGGATCTCCTCTTACTGAGCAGTTCTTC.

The rearrangement joins TRBV30 to TRBJ2-2; 9 bases fit TRBD2. V was pared by 0 bases and J by 6 bases, with 8 bases of the junction left unmatched. The CDR3 has 16 residues. CDR1 GTSNPN and CDR2 SVGIG come from the germline V gene (reference sequence). The CDR3 nucleotides read TGTGCCTGGAGTGTACGTGGGCGGGGGGGGGCCGGGGAGCTGTTTTTT. Translation gives CAWSVRGRGGAGELFF.

The V and J genes are TRBV14 and TRBJ2-2; 7 bases are a match to TRBD2. The germline V gene encodes CDR1 SGHDN and CDR2 FVKESK. Trimming took 2 bases from V and 6 from J; bases not matched to a gene: 3. This CDR3 is 14 amino acids long. The CDR3 region is CASSQRTRPGELFF. CDR3 in DNA: TGTGCCAGCAGCCAACGGACTAGGCCCGGGGAGCTGTTTTTT.

This rearrangement joins TRBV4-1 to TRBJ2-5; TRBD2 might be the D (7 bases). The CDR3 is 14 residues long. Germline V gene data show CDR1 as MGHRA and CDR2 as YSYEKL. V was shortened by 4 bases and J by 5 bases, with 14 bases between the two germline ends. The CDR3 loop is CASSPPGGRETQYF. CDR3 in DNA: TGCGCCAGCAGCCCCCCGGGGGGCCGCGAGACCCAGTACTTC.

V usage is TRBV28 and J usage is TRBJ2-7; 11 bases fit TRBD2. The CDR3 spans 15 residues. With V trimmed by 4 bases and J by 2 bases, 4 bases remained unmatched. Germline-derived CDR1 and CDR2 are MDHEN and SYDVKM. CDR3 loop: CASSSTSGGTYEQYF. As DNA, the CDR3 is TGTGCCAGCAGTTCTACTAGCGGGGGAACCTACGAGCAGTACTTC.

This chain uses TRBV30 with TRBJ2-3; D is possibly TRBD2 (5 bases). The CDR3 consists of 13 residues. Trimming removed 5 bases from V and 2 bases from J, with 11 bases in between. Germline-derived CDR1 and CDR2 are GTSNPN and SVGIG (reference sequence). The CDR3 DNA sequence: TGTGCCTGGGTGAGGGATTACACAGATACGCAGTATTTT. This encodes CAWVRDYTDTQYF.

The chain couples TRBV30 to TRBJ1-4; 8 bases fit TRBD1. Germline values: CDR1 GTSNPN, CDR2 SVGIG (reference sequence). This CDR3 contains 15 residues. The ends lost 1 base at V and 6 bases at J; junction bases unmatched: 7. For the CDR3, the DNA is TGTGCCTGGAGTGGGTCGACAGGGGTAGATGAAAAACTGTTTTTT. Translating it yields CAWSGSTGVDEKLFF.

The chain carries TRBV5-1 and TRBJ2-7, with TRBD1 as a possible D gene (5 bases). Trimming left V 4 bases short and J 2 bases short, with 16 bases between. Per germline, CDR1 SGHRS and CDR2 YFSETQ. This CDR3 is 15 amino acids long. The CDR3 DNA reads TGCGCCAGCAGCCTCTCCCAGGGCGCAGCCTACGAGCAGTACTTC. Residues: CASSLSQGAAYEQYF.

The chain has TRBV28 and TRBJ1-1; D may be TRBD1 (5 bases). CDR3 size: 12 residues. Looked up from germline, CDR1 is MDHEN and CDR2 is SYDVKM. Trimming pared 3 bases from V and 7 bases from J, leaving 9 bases between. The CDR3 is CASSFGGLEAFF. The CDR3 nucleotides read TGTGCCAGCAGTTTCGGGGGACTTGAAGCTTTCTTT.

This clone was observed a single time. V usage is TRBV28 and J usage is TRBJ2-7; 11 bases are shared with TRBD2. The CDR3 has 14 residues. Germline lookup yields CDR1 MDHEN and CDR2 SYDVKM. With V trimmed by 3 bases and J by 3 bases, 1 base remained unmatched. The CDR3 coding sequence is TGTGCCAGCAGTTTTACTAGCGGGGGCTACGAGCAGTACTTC. Its protein product is CASSFTSGGYEQYF.

J is TRBJ2-7 and V is TRBV7-8, with TRBD2 matching over 11 bases. The trim removed 9 bases at V and 3 bases at J, leaving 7 bases unmatched. The CDR3 spans 14 residues. CDR1 and CDR2 from the germline V gene are SGHVS and FQNEAQ. CDR3 in DNA: TGTGCCAGTCGACCCGGGACTAGCGGCTACGAGCAGTACTTC. It codes for CASRPGTSGYEQYF. The full variable domain, rest sourced from reference TRBV7-8 and TRBJ2-7, is GAGVSQSPRYKVAKRGQDVALRCDPISGHVSLFWYQQALGQGPEFLTYFQNEAQLDKSGLPSDRFFAERPEGSVSTLKIQRTQQEDSAVYLCASRPGTSGYEQYFGPGTRLTVT.

Written as DNA, the CDR3 is TGTGCCAGCAGCCAAGGGCCGAGGAACCCCACAGATACGCAGTATTTT. The encoded protein is CASSQGPRNPTDTQYF. The V gene is TRBV4-2, the J gene TRBJ2-3; D is unclear. Germline V gene data show CDR1 as LGHNA and CDR2 as YNFKEQ. V shed 1 base and J shed 2 bases, with 13 bases lying between them. The CDR3 length is 16 residues.